Below, one T cell receptor beta chain is given with its context. No antigen is known for it. Base quality data are lacking; no much larger clone is found one base away. The roughly 42 donors, aged about 6 to 90 years, were systemically healthy Caucasian individuals from Russia. Approximately 10 milliliters of peripheral blood were collected from each donor into EDTA-treated Vacutainer tubes. Ficoll-Paque density-gradient centrifugation was used to isolate PBMCs, with at least 6.5 million per sample. Total RNA was extracted from PBMCs with Trizol reagent, with at least 5 micrograms obtained per sample. Naive CD45RAhigh/CD27high T cell percentages were measured by flow cytometry on a PBMC aliquot from every donor. This record comes from a study of blood T cells in healthy people across ages (dated by TCRdb to 2015 to 2017). About the investigation overall: In model experiments, roughly one uniquely barcoded TCR beta cDNA molecule per two T cells was captured by template switching. The study measured age-related changes in TCR beta repertoire diversity using deep sequencing normalized with unique cDNA molecular identifiers. Four age groups were formed from the donors: young (average about 15 years), middle-aged (just under 40), aged (62) and long-lived (about 80). Donors of different ages were randomly distributed across sequencing lanes to avoid experimental bias. Two additional independent replicas of 1 million unique cDNA reads from the same blood draw were analyzed for two donors (one aged 18 to 30 and one aged 80 or older).

The library was generated by 5' RACE. The run used an Illumina HiSeq 2500. The second PCR ran for roughly 6 to 11 cycles and used a J-beta primer mix along with a sample-barcoded 5' primer. A template-switch 5' adaptor carrying 12 random nucleotides introduced a unique molecular identifier onto each TCR beta cDNA molecule. Each sample yielded at least 3 million CDR3-containing paired-end reads. First-strand cDNA synthesis was performed from all RNA using the Mint cDNA synthesis kit, with priming by a TRBC-specific oligonucleotide. Following uracil-DNA glycosylase treatment, a first 18-cycle PCR with universal primers M1SS and BC2_uni_R was performed on all cDNA. As for the authors' bioinformatics: Each sample was normalized by randomly selecting 1 million high-quality reads, each carrying a distinct molecular identifier. Instead of being binned into consensus sequences, reads that shared molecular identifiers were thrown out. CDR3 identification, clonotype clustering and error correction used MiTCR with a Q25 quality threshold and the strictest error-elimination algorithm. A nonparametric unseen species model with Euler transformation was used to estimate a lower bound on total TCR beta diversity. The public sequencing data were trimmed at Q25 with fastp and processed into clonotypes with MiXCR by TCRdb, which kept only in-frame beta chains. Identical CDR3 protein sequences are pooled into one entry, listed with their most common genes and DNA. In this record, the V and J calls reflect TCRdb's handling and not the investigators' own analysis. Counted in this sample were hundreds of thousands of distinct CDR3 sequences; around half of them appeared once. In total, the top ten clones hold roughly 31% of the sample.

Summary of the overall study and its limitations: As age increased, observed TCR beta diversity per million T cells dropped in a roughly linear way, and a significant reduction was already evident by age roughly 40. Estimates of total diversity based on one million sequenced T cells were considered lower bounds and underestimates. Since profiling was done on bulk unsorted PBMCs, naive and antigen-experienced compartments could not be conclusively compared. Observed TCR beta diversity correlated strongly with the percentage of naive T cells measured by flow cytometry. Because donor CMV infection status was unknown, age-related changes in expanded clonotypes were potentially confounded. Compared with the aged group, the long-lived group had more naive CD4+ T cells, fewer expanded clones and increased TCR diversity, suggesting age selection.

Via the germline V gene, CDR1 is SNHLY and CDR2 FYNNEI. CDR3 length: 13 amino acids, cysteine to phenylalanine. Only the CDR3 part of the read is kept: 39 bases, read in frame from the first base. The junction shows trimming of 6 bases on V and 8 bases on J, and the gene matches do not reach 3 bases of it. The sequence derives from a woman aged 55-70 years in good health. The sequence links TRBV2 to TRBJ1-6; TRBD1 matches 8 bases in the middle. The sample comprised blood. DNA sequence: TGTGCCAGCAGCGACAGGGGTGATTCACCCCTCCACTTT. It is translated as CASSDRGDSPLHF.